The source of this T cell receptor (beta chain) is a study of T cells in localized non-small cell lung cancer. Broader study findings: Heterogeneity is still possible, as just one tumor region was sequenced. Increased T cell density in blood showed an association with longer overall survival. Adjacent lung tissue had a median around 57 of the top 100 clones found in the tumor. Clonality of T cells reached its maximum in uninvolved adjacent lung, surpassing tumor.

The V end was cut by 4 bases, the J end by 0 bases, with 9 bases between. Germline loops: CDR1 MGHRA, CDR2 YSYEKL. This CDR3 has 14 residues. Comment on this clone: Its antigen is undetermined.

Generated by immunoSEQ multiplex PCR, the TCRdb table keeps only in-frame clones and is missing some. The data show about 14,000 clones, more than 70% seen once. The TCR sequence derives from a female donor older than 55 with stage I squamous cell lung carcinoma. The chain carries TRBV4-1 and TRBJ1-2; D gene unclear. The material was peripheral blood, obtained before any cancer treatment. CDR3 amino acids: CASSREATNYGYTF. CDR3 bases: TGCGCCAGCAGCCGGGAGGCGACTAACTATGGCTACACCTTC.